The 8 T cell receptor beta chains listed next were all sequenced from one sample in a study of blood T cell repertoires in COVID-19 (dated by TCRdb to the early 2020s). Library generation was performed with the immunoSEQ multiplex PCR assay. The clones in this table, taken by TCRdb from immuneACCESS, are in-frame only. Not every clone is retained; where verified, under half of the shortfall comes from an unresolved V gene, and the cause of the rest is unknown. The sample records a few hundred thousand clones, about 91% of which are singletons. The ten largest make up 4.6% of the sample. The sample comprised peripheral blood. The origin of the receptors is a woman aged 40 to 49 who had recovered from COVID-19.

V is TRBV14 and J is TRBJ2-3, with a tentative D call TRBD2 (5 bases). Germline V gives CDR1 SGHDN, CDR2 FVKESK. This CDR3 spans 16 amino acids. V lost 4 bases and J lost 1, with 15 bases in between. The CDR3 DNA follows: TGTGCCAGCAGCCCGCCCCGGGCGCGGGGCACAGATACGCAGTATTTT. Protein sequence: CASSPPRARGTDTQYF.

V is TRBV5-4 and J is TRBJ2-3; TRBD2 aligns across 9 bases. This CDR3 comprises 14 residues. V shed 10 bases and J 4 bases; nucleotides not matched to a gene: 10. Germline CDR1 SGHNT, CDR2 YYREEE (reference sequence). The DNA for the CDR3 is TGTGCCGTCATGGCGGGAGGGTTCCCAGATACGCAGTATTTT. Translated, it gives CAVMAGGFPDTQYF.

The V gene is TRBV2, the J gene TRBJ2-3; 9 bases line up with TRBD1. Germline-derived CDR1 and CDR2 are SNHLY and FYNNEI. This CDR3 region has 16 residues. The V gene end was trimmed by 6 bases and the J gene end by 3 bases; junction bases not matched to a gene: 10. CDR3 nucleotides: TGTGCCAGCAGGGGGCTGACAGGGACAGGGACAGATACGCAGTATTTT. It codes for CASRGLTGTGTDTQYF.

V usage is TRBV4-1 and J usage is TRBJ2-3; 8 nucleotides align to TRBD1. This CDR3 region has 15 residues. Germline CDR1 and CDR2: MGHRA and YSYEKL. Trimming cost V 2 bases and J 5 bases; bases outside gene matches: 6. The CDR3 reads CASSQKETGVDTQYF. CDR3 nucleotide sequence: TGCGCCAGCAGCCAAAAGGAGACAGGGGTAGATACGCAGTATTTT.

This chain connects TRBV5-1 to TRBJ2-2; 10 bases map to TRBD2. Germline CDR1 SGHRS, CDR2 YFSETQ. Trimming took 1 base from V and 5 from J; bases not matched to a gene: 2. This CDR3 comprises 15 residues. The CDR3 DNA sequence: TGCGCCAGCAGCTTGAATAGCGGGGGGACCGGGGAGCTGTTTTTT. Its translation: CASSLNSGGTGELFF.

The V call is TRBV3-1 (or the pseudogene TRBV3-2), the J call TRBJ2-2; D unresolved. The CDR3 runs 15 residues. V lost 1 base, J lost 4 bases, and 10 bases lay in between. Germline lookup yields CDR1 LGHDT and CDR2 YNNKEL (reference sequence). CDR3 protein: CASSQGRQRTGELFF. The CDR3 DNA is TGTGCCAGCAGCCAAGGTCGCCAGCGCACCGGGGAGCTGTTTTTT.

The CDR3 here is CAWLTGTGINNEQFF. The CDR3 nucleotides read TGTGCCTGGCTTACCGGGACAGGAATTAACAATGAGCAGTTCTTC. The chain carries TRBV30 and TRBJ2-1; 8 bases map to TRBD1. The CDR3 length is 15 residues. Trimming cost V 5 bases and J 5 bases; bases outside gene matches: 11. Germline lookup yields CDR1 GTSNPN and CDR2 SVGIG (reference sequence).

The rearrangement uses TRBV11-2 and TRBJ1-2; 9 bases match TRBD1. The germline V gene encodes CDR1 SGHAT and CDR2 FQNNGV. The CDR3 totals 15 residues. Trimming took 5 bases from V and 3 from J; bases not matched to a gene: 7. The CDR3 protein is CASSMRDRVYYGYTF. CDR3 coding DNA: TGTGCCAGCAGCATGCGGGACAGGGTCTACTATGGCTACACCTTC. Supplemented by reference TRBV11-2 and TRBJ1-2, the full variable domain reads EAGVAQSPRYKIIEKRQSVAFWCNPISGHATLYWYQQILGQGPKLLIQFQNNGVVDDSQLPKDRFSAERLKGVDSTLKIQPAKLEDSAVYLCASSMRDRVYYGYTFGSGTRLTVV.